The 17 T cell receptor beta chains listed next were all sequenced from one sample in a study of blood T cell repertoires in COVID-19. Data came from immunoSEQ multiplex PCR; TCRdb stores just in-frame clones and leaves some out. The data contain 150,000 to 200,000 clones, approximately 81% of them seen just once; the ten biggest clones take up 11% to 15%. The specimen sequenced was peripheral blood. Source of these receptors: a man aged 18 to 30 with active or convalescent COVID-19.

As DNA, the CDR3 is TGTGCCAGCAGGGCCGGGACTTCCACCTCCTACAATGAGCAGTTCTTC. This codes for CASRAGTSTSYNEQFF. The chain is built from TRBV27 and TRBJ2-1; D is possibly TRBD2 (6 bases). Germline V gene data show CDR1 as MNHEY and CDR2 as SMNVEV (reference sequence). Trimming left V 6 bases short and J 0 bases short, with 15 bases between. This CDR3 has 16 amino acids.

The chain couples TRBV5-4 to TRBJ2-1; D may be TRBD2 (6 bases). Germline V gene lookup returns CDR1 SGHNT and CDR2 YYREEE (reference sequence). The CDR3 is 13 amino acids. Trimming shortened V by 4 bases and J by 10 bases, and 15 bases separated the two germline ends. CDR3 amino acids: CASSHGTGGEQFF. CDR3 sequence (DNA): TGTGCCAGCAGCCACGGAACTGGGGGGGAGCAGTTCTTC.

The chain joins TRBV24-1 to TRBJ2-5; D possibly corresponds to TRBD1 (6 bases). This CDR3 is 15 amino acids long. V lost 2 bases, J lost 2 bases, and 11 bases lay in between. CDR1 KGHDR and CDR2 SFDVKD come from the germline V gene. This CDR3 is CATSDSTDRQETQYF. The CDR3 DNA reads TGTGCCACCAGTGATTCTACTGACAGGCAAGAGACCCAGTACTTC.

CDR3 coding DNA: TGTGCCAGCACCATAGGGGACAGTCCGGAAAAACTGTTTTTT. Translated: CASTIGDSPEKLFF. This chain joins TRBV28 and TRBJ1-4, with 7 bases fitting TRBD1. This CDR3 is built from 14 residues. V was pared by 7 bases and J by 8 bases, with 10 bases of the junction left unmatched. The germline gives CDR1 MDHEN, CDR2 SYDVKM.

The CDR3 loop is CASSQGTINNEQFF. The CDR3 DNA is TGTGCCAGCAGCCAAGGGACTATCAACAATGAGCAGTTCTTC. V and J are TRBV3-1 (or the pseudogene TRBV3-2) and TRBJ2-1; weak D call: TRBD2 (6 bases). In germline, CDR1 is LGHDT, CDR2 YNNKEL (reference sequence). The CDR3 length is 14 residues. V gave up 1 base and J gave up 5 bases, with 9 bases separating them.

This clone was seen only a few times. Here the CDR3 DNA reads TGTGCCAGCAGTGAAGTGAAAGGGGTCGGTCAGCCCCAGCATTTT. Translating gives CASSEVKGVGQPQHF. V is TRBV2 and J is TRBJ1-5, with D maybe TRBD1 (5 bases). Germline V CDR1 and CDR2: SNHLY, FYNNEI. The CDR3 extends over 15 amino acids. V was trimmed by 1 base and J by 6 bases, leaving 13 bases between them.

The V and J genes are TRBV5-1 and TRBJ2-7; TRBD2 matches at 10 bases. The J segment lost 1 base and the V segment lost 3 bases, leaving 10 bases of the junction unmatched. Germline assignment: CDR1 SGHRS and CDR2 YFSETQ. This CDR3 has 17 residues. CDR3 protein: CASSSLSGGVNSYEQYF. The CDR3 coding sequence is TGCGCCAGCAGCTCCCTAAGCGGGGGGGTTAATTCCTACGAGCAGTACTTC. Full variable domain (outside the CDR3, taken from reference TRBV5-1 and TRBJ2-7): KAGVTQTPRYLIKTRGQQVTLSCSPISGHRSVSWYQQTPGQGLQFLFEYFSETQRNKGNFPGRFSGRQFSNSRSEMNVSTLELGDSALYLCASSSLSGGVNSYEQYFGPGTRLTVT.

This chain joins TRBV13 and TRBJ2-7; 9 bases are shared with TRBD2. Germline-derived CDR1 and CDR2 are PRHDT and FYEKMQ (reference sequence). With V trimmed by 2 bases and J by 3 bases, 5 bases remained unmatched. The CDR3 totals 15 residues. This CDR3 reads CASSLRLAGLYEQYF. The CDR3 coding sequence is TGTGCCAGCAGCTTAAGGCTAGCGGGACTCTACGAGCAGTACTTC.

The chain is built from TRBV4-3 and TRBJ1-5; D is possibly TRBD1 (5 bases). This CDR3 contains 15 residues. Germline values: CDR1 LGHNA, CDR2 YSLEER. V was shortened by 0 bases and J by 5 bases, with 11 bases between the two germline ends. The CDR3 reads CASSQDPGYHQPQHF. CDR3 bases: TGCGCCAGCAGCCAAGATCCAGGGTACCATCAGCCCCAGCATTTT.

The rearrangement links TRBV9 to TRBJ2-3; 9 positions match TRBD1. V shed 4 bases, J shed 5 bases, and the junction held 5 bases outside the gene matches. The CDR3 contains 14 residues. Germline CDR1 and CDR2: SGDLS and YYNGEE. The CDR3 protein is CASSTRQGVDTQYF. The CDR3 DNA sequence: TGTGCCAGCAGCACTCGACAGGGGGTAGATACGCAGTATTTT.

This clone was seen just once. The rearrangement uses TRBV5-1 and TRBJ2-5, with D possibly being TRBD1 (6 bases). This CDR3 has 16 amino acids. Germline V gene sequence: CDR1 SGHRS, CDR2 YFSETQ. The ends were cut back, 5 bases at V and 4 bases at J, with 21 bases in the middle. This CDR3 is CASSLNAQGTGETQYF. In DNA, the CDR3 is TGCGCCAGCAGTTTAAATGCACAGGGTACCGGAGAGACCCAGTACTTC.

The chain couples TRBV19 to TRBJ2-1, with 8 positions matching TRBD2. From germline, CDR1 is LNHDA and CDR2 SQIVND (reference sequence). The length of the CDR3 is 17 residues. Germline trimming cut 3 bases from V and 4 bases from J; bases unmatched to any gene: 11. Here the CDR3 DNA reads TGTGCCAGTAGTATCCCAGGAGACCAGCGGGAGTACAATGAGCAGTTCTTC. It yields the protein CASSIPGDQREYNEQFF.

The V and J genes are TRBV19 and TRBJ2-5; no clear D. CDR1 is LNHDA and CDR2 is SQIVND in the germline V gene (reference sequence). This CDR3 has 14 amino acids. The V end lost 4 bases, the J end lost 5 bases, and 14 bases lay between the germline ends. CDR3: CASSSPRGWETQYF. CDR3 in DNA: TGTGCCAGTAGTAGTCCACGAGGATGGGAGACCCAGTACTTC.

V and J are TRBV3-1 (or the pseudogene TRBV3-2) and TRBJ1-6; possible D gene TRBD1, 5 bases. This CDR3 region has 15 residues. The V and J ends lost 0 bases and 11 bases respectively, with 14 bases between them. Germline values: CDR1 LGHDT, CDR2 YNNKEL (reference sequence). Written as DNA, the CDR3 is TGTGCCAGCAGCCAAGATTTCGGGGGTTGGCCACCCCTCCACTTT. Its protein is CASSQDFGGWPPLHF.

The gene calls are TRBV6-5 and TRBJ1-1, with TRBD1 as a possible D gene (5 bases). With 7 bases removed from V and 0 bases from J, the gap between germline ends came to 15 bases. Germline V gene sequence: CDR1 MNHEY, CDR2 SVGAGI. There are 15 residues in the CDR3. CDR3: CASKFQDTVNTEAFF. The CDR3 coding sequence is TGTGCCAGCAAGTTCCAGGACACCGTGAACACTGAAGCTTTCTTT.

Note on this clone: The junction differs from germline at one of its ends, possibly a read error. V gene TRBV19 combines with J gene TRBJ2-3, with D unclear. The CDR3 is 15 residues long. Germline values: CDR1 LNHDA, CDR2 SQIVND (reference sequence). CDR3 protein: CASSLELRSADTQYF. DNA of the CDR3: TGTGCCAGTAGTTTAGAACTTAGGAGCGCAGATACGCAGTATTTT.

The chain has TRBV7-2 and TRBJ1-6; TRBD1 agrees at 7 bases. The V gene's germline CDR1 is SGHTA and CDR2 FQGNSA. With V trimmed by 4 bases and J by 4 bases, 4 bases remained unmatched. The CDR3 loop spans 15 amino acids. The CDR3 reads CASSSRTGYNSPLHF. CDR3 in DNA: TGTGCCAGCAGCTCCCGGACAGGTTATAATTCACCCCTCCACTTT.